This T cell receptor (beta chain) was sequenced in a study of blood T cell repertoires in COVID-19. The CDR3 covers 16 residues. V shed 0 bases, J shed 1 base, and the junction held 3 bases outside the gene matches. Per germline, CDR1 SGHRS and CDR2 YFSETQ. Using immunoSEQ multiplex PCR, the repertoire was profiled, and TCRdb retains in-frame clones only, with some absent. This repertoire shows 210,000 or so clones, roughly 86% found once; its top ten account for approximately 8%. This receptor was identified in a woman aged 45-59 years with active or convalescent COVID-19. Sequenced input: peripheral blood. The chain couples TRBV5-1 to TRBJ2-1; 8 nucleotides agree with TRBD1. The CDR3 DNA reads as TGCGCCAGCAGCTTGGGTACAGGGGGGTCCTACAATGAGCAGTTCTTC. It is translated as CASSLGTGGSYNEQFF. Together with reference TRBV5-1 and TRBJ2-1, the CDR3 gives the full variable domain: KAGVTQTPRYLIKTRGQQVTLSCSPISGHRSVSWYQQTPGQGLQFLFEYFSETQRNKGNFPGRFSGRQFSNSRSEMNVSTLELGDSALYLCASSLGTGGSYNEQFFGPGTRLTVL.